The 23 T cell receptor beta chains listed next were all sequenced from one sample in a study of cytomegalovirus exposure and HLA in healthy donors (TCRdb year 2017). The library came from the immunoSEQ multiplex PCR assay. For the multiplex PCR, a mixture combining 60 forward primers for TCR Vbeta segments and 13 reverse primers for TCR Jbeta segments was used. TCRdb retrieved this table from immuneACCESS and kept in-frame rearrangements only. Not all clones are present; in checked studies, unresolved V genes account for under half, and no reason is known for the remainder. Across this sample there are fewer than 120,000 clones, with 76% seen only once. The ten largest clones add up to 13% of the sample. Sequencing was carried out using PBMCs. These receptors came from a man between 25 and 39 years old in good health and CMV-seropositive.

The table lists this clone with a few counts. The chain couples TRBV29-1 to TRBJ2-7; D is undetermined. Germline CDR1 reads SQVTM; CDR2 reads ANQGSEA. The CDR3 is 14 residues long. V lost 0 bases to trimming and J lost 0 bases, with 9 bases between them. The CDR3, as DNA: TGCAGCGTTGAAGATCCCGACAACTCCTACGAGCAGTACTTC. Protein: CSVEDPDNSYEQYF.

The chain links TRBV11-2 to TRBJ2-7; the match to TRBD1 covers 7 bases. Germline-derived CDR1 and CDR2 are SGHAT and FQNNGV. The V and J ends lost 5 bases and 3 bases, in that order; junction bases with no gene match: 10. The length of the CDR3 is 15 residues. The CDR3 reads CASSRNRDSLYEQYF. CDR3 coding DNA: TGTGCCAGCAGCCGAAACCGGGACAGCCTCTACGAGCAGTACTTC.

The genes are TRBV7-8 and TRBJ2-3; 14 bases are shared with TRBD2. Germline loops: CDR1 SGHVS, CDR2 FQNEAQ. The CDR3 sequence is 16 residues long. V was pared by 4 bases and J by 6 bases, with 6 bases of the junction left unmatched. CDR3 DNA: TGTGCCAGCAGCTCCGGACTAGCGGGGGGATGGGATACGCAGTATTTT. Translation gives CASSSGLAGGWDTQYF.

The V call is TRBV7-2, the J call TRBJ1-4, with D possibly TRBD1 on 6 matching bases. Germline V gives CDR1 SGHTA, CDR2 FQGNSA. V gave up 3 bases and J gave up 8 bases, with 16 bases separating them. The CDR3 has 15 amino acids. The CDR3 region is CASSLIEGVWEKLFF. The CDR3, as DNA: TGTGCCAGCAGCTTGATAGAGGGGGTTTGGGAAAAACTGTTTTTT.

This rearrangement joins TRBV28 to TRBJ2-3; a weak D match, TRBD1 (5 bases). V was cut by 6 bases and J by 2 bases, with 9 bases left in between. There are 13 residues in the CDR3. Germline values: CDR1 MDHEN, CDR2 SYDVKM. CDR3 in DNA: TGTGCCAGCAGCACGGACAACACAGATACGCAGTATTTT. It yields the protein CASSTDNTDTQYF. Full variable domain (remainder filled in from reference TRBV28 and TRBJ2-3): DVKVTQSSRYLVKRTGEKVFLECVQDMDHENMFWYRQDPGLGLRLIYFSYDVKMKEKGDIPEGYSVSREKKERFSLILESASTNQTSMYLCASSTDNTDTQYFGPGTRLTVL.

V usage is TRBV28 and J usage is TRBJ2-7; D remains unclear. V was clipped by 2 bases and J by 2 bases, with 13 bases between them. The CDR3 has 15 amino acids. Germline loops: CDR1 MDHEN, CDR2 SYDVKM. CDR3 in amino acids: CASSLGAFKPYEQYF. DNA of the CDR3: TGTGCCAGCAGTTTAGGAGCGTTCAAGCCCTACGAGCAGTACTTC.

This chain joins TRBV14 and TRBJ2-1, with no clear D. CDR1 is SGHDN and CDR2 is FVKESK in the germline V gene. Trimming left V 0 bases short and J 3 bases short, with 6 bases between. The CDR3 extends over 14 amino acids. CDR3 DNA: TGTGCCAGCAGCCAAGATTACGGCTACAATGAGCAGTTCTTC. Its translation: CASSQDYGYNEQFF.

Only a few counts were recorded for this clone. The chain couples TRBV5-1 to TRBJ2-5; 7 bases map to TRBD1. CDR1 SGHRS and CDR2 YFSETQ come from the germline V gene. Germline trimming cut 1 base from V and 1 base from J; bases unmatched to any gene: 4. The CDR3 extends over 15 amino acids. This chain's CDR3 is CASSLYSGGQETQYF. The CDR3 region has the DNA TGCGCCAGCAGCTTGTATTCAGGGGGCCAAGAGACCCAGTACTTC. The full variable domain, its missing parts supplied by reference TRBV5-1 and TRBJ2-5, is KAGVTQTPRYLIKTRGQQVTLSCSPISGHRSVSWYQQTPGQGLQFLFEYFSETQRNKGNFPGRFSGRQFSNSRSEMNVSTLELGDSALYLCASSLYSGGQETQYFGPGTRLLVL.

This sequence joins TRBV19 and TRBJ1-1; 8 bases map to TRBD1. Germline assignment: CDR1 LNHDA and CDR2 SQIVND (reference sequence). The CDR3 has 15 amino acids. The J segment lost 0 bases and the V segment lost 4 bases, leaving 4 bases of the junction unmatched. CDR3 nucleotides: TGTGCCAGTAGTACCGAGGACAGGGTGAACACTGAAGCTTTCTTT. Residues: CASSTEDRVNTEAFF.

There are a few counts of this clone. The genes are TRBV30 and TRBJ1-3; 10 nucleotides match TRBD1. This CDR3 is built from 15 residues. J was trimmed by 3 bases and V by 1 base; bases with no gene match: 3. Germline V gives CDR1 GTSNPN, CDR2 SVGIG (reference sequence). The CDR3: CAWSGDRGVGNTIYF. Here the CDR3 DNA reads TGTGCCTGGAGTGGGGACAGGGGAGTTGGAAACACCATATATTTT.

The CDR3 DNA sequence: TGTGCCAGCAGTGACCCCCGCAGGGGCGGTGAGACCCAGTACTTC. This gives the protein CASSDPRRGGETQYF. This chain uses TRBV2 with TRBJ2-5, with a possible D match to TRBD1 (6 bases). The CDR3 is made up of 15 amino acids. Germline CDR1 and CDR2: SNHLY and FYNNEI. V dropped 3 bases and J dropped 5 bases, with 16 bases sitting between them.

V is TRBV5-6 and J is TRBJ2-5; unclear D gene. The J call may be in error: the DNA end matches TRBJ2-7 better. Looked up from germline, CDR1 is SGHDT and CDR2 is YYEEEE. This CDR3 region has 13 residues. DNA for the CDR3: TGTGCCAGCAGCTTGGTACGCGCCTACGAGCAGTACTTC. It specifies CASSLVRAYEQYF.

CDR3 amino acids: CASSYLRGQNQETQYF. In DNA, the CDR3 is TGTGCCAGCAGTTACCTCCGAGGACAGAACCAAGAGACCCAGTACTTC. This chain links TRBV6-5 with TRBJ2-5; D possibly corresponds to TRBD1 (6 bases). Trimming stripped 2 bases from V and 0 bases from J, with 13 bases between. The CDR3 is 16 amino acids. CDR1 is MNHEY and CDR2 is SVGAGI in the germline V gene.

The chain couples TRBV14 to TRBJ1-6; weak D call: TRBD1 (6 bases). V was shortened by 3 bases and J by 13 bases, with 22 bases between the two germline ends. Looked up from germline, CDR1 is SGHDN and CDR2 is FVKESK. The CDR3 totals 16 residues. The CDR3 DNA reads TGTGCCAGCAGCCAGGGAACAGGGCTGGGGTCGCGGCCCCTCCACTTT. Translated: CASSQGTGLGSRPLHF.

For the CDR3, the DNA is TGTGCCAGCAGTGAGGACAGGGGTACAGATACGCAGTATTTT. Translating gives CASSEDRGTDTQYF. The chain employs TRBV9 and TRBJ2-3; 9 nucleotides line up with TRBD1. With V trimmed by 5 bases and J by 3 bases, 4 bases remained unmatched. The germline V gene has CDR1 SGDLS and CDR2 YYNGEE. The CDR3 runs to 14 residues.

Only one count was recorded for this clone. The rearrangement uses TRBV5-6 and TRBJ2-3, with TRBD2 identical over 10 bases. Unmatched junction bases numbered 5, after V lost 3 bases and J lost 1 base. This CDR3 is built from 16 residues. Germline V lookup: CDR1 SGHDT, CDR2 YYEEEE. CDR3 in amino acids: CASSSLGTSGTDTQYF. In nucleotides, the CDR3 is TGTGCCAGCAGCTCGCTAGGGACTAGCGGCACAGATACGCAGTATTTT.

The chain recombines TRBV5-1 with TRBJ1-2, with 7 positions matching TRBD1. Germline loops: CDR1 SGHRS, CDR2 YFSETQ. The V and J ends lost 0 bases and 1 base, in that order; junction bases with no gene match: 0. This CDR3 has 14 residues. The CDR3 nucleotides read TGCGCCAGCAGCTTGGACAGGGGTAACTATGGCTACACCTTC. Its protein product is CASSLDRGNYGYTF.

The chain links TRBV29-1 to TRBJ1-4, with D perhaps matching TRBD1 (6 bases). V dropped 2 bases and J dropped 5 bases, with 18 bases sitting between them. This CDR3 region has 16 residues. Germline CDR1 and CDR2: SQVTM and ANQGSEA. This CDR3 is CSVEWGTGPPNEKLFF. DNA for the CDR3: TGCAGCGTTGAATGGGGTACAGGGCCCCCGAATGAAAAACTGTTTTTT.

The chain has TRBV6-1 and TRBJ1-2, with 8 bases identical to TRBD1. The V gene's germline CDR1 is MNHNS and CDR2 SASEGT. V dropped 4 bases and J dropped 0; count of bases not matched to a gene: 4. The length of the CDR3 is 15 residues. The CDR3 protein is CASSVGDRPNYGYTF. The DNA of the CDR3 is TGTGCCAGCAGTGTGGGGGACAGGCCTAACTATGGCTACACCTTC.

This sequence joins TRBV19 and TRBJ2-1, with D perhaps TRBD2 (5 bases). V was shortened by 5 bases and J by 0 bases, with 8 bases between the two germline ends. CDR1 LNHDA and CDR2 SQIVND come from the germline V gene (reference sequence). The CDR3 has 14 residues. CDR3 nucleotide sequence: TGTGCCAGTAGTTGGGAGAGCTCCTACAATGAGCAGTTCTTC. Protein sequence: CASSWESSYNEQFF.

V usage is TRBV28 and J usage is TRBJ1-2, with D unresolved. Trimming cost V 5 bases and J 2 bases, with 3 bases left between them. CDR3 length equals 11 residues. Germline assignment: CDR1 MDHEN and CDR2 SYDVKM. DNA of the CDR3: TGTGCCAGCAGTACAAACTATGGCTACACCTTC. Residues: CASSTNYGYTF.

V and J are TRBV28 and TRBJ1-1, with 8 nucleotides matching TRBD1. In germline, CDR1 is MDHEN, CDR2 SYDVKM. The CDR3 spans 15 residues. The V segment lost 6 bases and the J segment 5 bases; nucleotides outside the gene matches: 11. For the CDR3, the DNA is TGTGCCAGCAGACCCATCAAACAGGGGGTGACTGAAGCTTTCTTT. Translation: CASRPIKQGVTEAFF.

The chain joins TRBV19 to TRBJ2-1, with D unclear. V gave up 2 bases and J gave up 4 bases, with 6 bases separating them. The germline CDR1 and CDR2 sequences are LNHDA and SQIVND (reference sequence). The CDR3 extends over 13 amino acids. Here the CDR3 reads CASSISTYNEQFF. In DNA, the CDR3 is TGTGCCAGTAGTATATCGACTTACAATGAGCAGTTCTTC.